The 6 T cell receptor beta chains in this list originate from one sample, sequenced in a study of T cells of healthy individuals. TCRdb reprocessed the 5' RACE reads via MiXCR and lists one record per CDR3 protein. Of under 70,000 distinct CDR3 sequences in the sample, 14% to 15% were seen once. These receptor sequences come from a human donor in good health.

Notes on this clonotype: A read error is possible here, since a much larger clone lies one base away. Given the absence of the conserved phenylalanine or tryptophan at the CDR3 end, a read error is likely. V usage is TRBV24-1 and J usage is TRBJ2-5; tentative D call: TRBD1 (6 bases). Trimming left V 1 base short and J 2 bases short, with 7 bases between. Germline loops: CDR1 KGHDR, CDR2 SFDVKD. The CDR3 loop spans 14 amino acids. The DNA for the CDR3 is TGTGCCACCAGTGATTTCGGACAGCAAGAGACCCAGTACCTC. Its translation: CATSDFGQQETQYL.

The chain links TRBV5-1 to TRBJ2-7; 11 nucleotides align to TRBD2. The CDR3 runs to 15 residues. Germline V gene data show CDR1 as SGHRS and CDR2 as YFSETQ. Trimming at V came to 3 bases and at J to 7 bases, leaving 9 bases not matched to a gene. The CDR3 here is CASSSRLAGTGEQYF. The CDR3 coding sequence is TGCGCCAGCAGCTCCCGACTAGCGGGAACGGGAGAGCAGTACTTC. The whole variable domain, remainder taken from reference TRBV5-1 and TRBJ2-7, is KAGVTQTPRYLIKTRGQQVTLSCSPISGHRSVSWYQQTPGQGLQFLFEYFSETQRNKGNFPGRFSGRQFSNSRSEMNVSTLELGDSALYLCASSSRLAGTGEQYFGPGTRLTVT.

The CDR3 loop reads CASSIQGFSNQPQHF. The CDR3 nucleotides read TGTGCCAGCAGTATACAGGGATTTAGCAATCAGCCCCAGCATTTT. The chain couples TRBV5-8 to TRBJ1-5; TRBD1 is a possible D gene (6 bases). Between the trimmed V and J ends, which lost 5 bases and 0 bases, there was a span of 12 bases. The CDR3 runs to 15 residues. In germline, CDR1 is SGHTS, CDR2 YDEGEE.

Many counts were recorded for this clonotype. The chain uses TRBV2 and TRBJ2-1, with TRBD2 identical over 14 bases. V shed 6 bases and J 0 bases; nucleotides not matched to a gene: 1. The CDR3 runs to 16 residues. Germline V lookup: CDR1 SNHLY, CDR2 FYNNEI. The CDR3 spells CASRTSGRASYNEQFF. In nucleotides, the CDR3 is TGTGCCAGCAGGACTAGCGGGAGGGCCTCCTACAATGAGCAGTTCTTC.

V gene TRBV7-2 combines with J gene TRBJ2-1, with 7 bases identical to TRBD1. Germline V lookup: CDR1 SGHTA, CDR2 FQGNSA. Trimming cost V 5 bases and J 9 bases; bases outside gene matches: 10. CDR3 size: 14 residues. The CDR3 protein is CASSRGQSPGEQFF. The CDR3 DNA reads TGTGCCAGCAGCCGGGGACAGAGTCCGGGTGAGCAGTTCTTC. The complete variable domain, with remaining parts taken from reference TRBV7-2 and TRBJ2-1, reads GAGVSQSPSNKVTEKGKDVELRCDPISGHTALYWYRQSLGQGLEFLIYFQGNSAPDKSGLPSDRFSAERTGGSVSTLTIQRTQQEDSAVYLCASSRGQSPGEQFFGPGTRLTVL.

This clonotype was counted ten times or more. The chain has TRBV6-2 or TRBV6-3 and TRBJ2-3; 10 positions match TRBD1. Germline V gene data show CDR1 as MNHEY and CDR2 as SVGEGT. The CDR3 sequence is 14 residues long. V trimming: 6 bases; J trimming: 6 bases; junction bases outside the gene matches: 6. The CDR3 is CASSRRTGGDTQYF. For the CDR3, the DNA is TGTGCCAGCAGCCGAAGGACAGGGGGGGATACGCAGTATTTT.